This T cell receptor (beta chain) was profiled in a study of cytomegalovirus exposure and HLA in healthy donors. General study findings and limits: Cytomegalovirus status, reportedly, was diagnosed with high specificity and sensitivity by the classifier. Later on, a genetic analysis was performed. It linked a missense variant in DCLRE1C with V- and J-gene trimming of TCR beta. A few V segments could not be told apart, such as TRBV6-2 and TRBV6-3, and were left out.

A word on this clone: Its antigen is undetermined.

The PCR was carried out with 60 Vbeta primers and 13 Jbeta primers. Measured with immunoSEQ multiplex PCR; TCRdb has only the in-frame clones, and not every one. The listing contains over 150,000 clones. Healthy donors of bone marrow made up the group. There are 14 residues in the CDR3. Germline V CDR1 and CDR2: SGHVS, FQNEAQ. V was clipped by 7 bases and J by 3 bases; unmatched bases: 8. The V and J genes are TRBV7-8 and TRBJ1-1; 7 nucleotides match TRBD1. This sequence originates from a boy aged 10-17 years in good health and CMV-seronegative. The sample consisted of PBMCs. CDR3 sequence reads: CASTRSRGDTEAFF. CDR3 sequence (DNA): TGTGCCAGCACCAGATCCAGGGGGGACACTGAAGCTTTCTTT.